This T cell receptor beta chain emerged from a study of T cells in Graves' hyperthyroidism and ophthalmopathy. Study-wide context: Staff took peripheral blood when the initial diagnosis was made, before any treatment began.

Using RNA transcripts as the source, TCR beta CDR3 regions were amplified. A first-round RT-PCR of the TCR CDR3 used the HTBI primer set. From the multiplex PCR reads, TCRdb called clonotypes with MiXCR, one entry per CDR3 protein. The sample has approximately 410,000 distinct CDR3 sequences, about 15% seen once; the top ten hold roughly 13%. Based on clinical symptoms, serum thyroxine and TRAb, thyroid ultrasound and orbital computed tomography, diagnoses were reached. Germline loops: CDR1 SGHRS, CDR2 YFSETQ. The CDR3 has 15 amino acids. The V end lost 4 bases, the J end lost 5 bases, and 18 bases lay between the germline ends.

The receptor comes from a young man with Graves' ophthalmopathy. The chain carries TRBV5-1 and TRBJ2-5, with D possibly being TRBD1 (6 bases). Sample: blood. CDR3 sequence: CASSHWKGVEETQYF. The CDR3 region has the DNA TGCGCCAGCAGCCATTGGAAGGGGGTAGAGGAGACCCAGTACTTC.